A single sample gave rise to the 30 T cell receptor beta chains below, sequenced in a study of T cell changes during pregnancy in multiple sclerosis. The method was immunoSEQ multiplex PCR; TCRdb's version includes in-frame clones alone and lacks a portion of them. The sample shows approximately 44,000 clones, around nine tenths of them seen only once. The sequences come from CD4+ T cells from peripheral blood mononuclear cells, collected in the first trimester of pregnancy. All receptors derive from a female donor with multiple sclerosis, enrolled in a pregnancy study.

In its sample, this clone was seen once. This rearrangement joins TRBV7-2 to TRBJ2-3; TRBD2 matches 8 bases. The CDR3 contains 16 residues. Germline CDR1 is SGHTA and CDR2 is FQGNSA. Trimming cost V 1 base and J 1 base; bases outside gene matches: 4. The CDR3 region is CASSLGAGVGTDTQYF. Here the CDR3 DNA reads TGTGCCAGCAGCTTAGGAGCGGGAGTGGGCACAGATACGCAGTATTTT.

The chain combines TRBV9 with TRBJ1-4; weak D call: TRBD1 (5 bases). CDR3 size: 16 residues. The ends were cut back, 0 bases at V and 0 bases at J, with 9 bases in the middle. CDR1 SGDLS and CDR2 YYNGEE come from the germline V gene. The CDR3 nucleotides are TGTGCCAGCAGCGTAGGAGACAGCCCAACTAATGAAAAACTGTTTTTT. Protein sequence: CASSVGDSPTNEKLFF.

The V gene is TRBV7-2, the J gene TRBJ2-5; 7 bases are shared with TRBD2. Looked up from germline, CDR1 is SGHTA and CDR2 is FQGNSA. This CDR3 comprises 15 residues. V lost 3 bases, J lost 5 bases, and 9 bases stayed unmatched. The chain's CDR3 is CASSFNGAGVETQYF. The CDR3 coding sequence is TGTGCCAGCAGCTTCAACGGGGCGGGAGTGGAGACCCAGTACTTC.

This clone was recorded only once. The J gene is TRBJ2-2, the V gene TRBV2; TRBD2 agrees at 14 bases. CDR3 size: 18 residues. V gave up 5 bases and J gave up 0 bases; unmatched junction bases: 5. The germline V gene has CDR1 SNHLY and CDR2 FYNNEI. CDR3 nucleotides: TGTGCCAGCAGTCTGACTAGCGGGAGGGTCGCGAACACCGGGGAGCTGTTTTTT. It translates to CASSLTSGRVANTGELFF. Drawing the rest from reference TRBV2 and TRBJ2-2, the complete variable domain is EPEVTQTPSHQVTQMGQEVILRCVPISNHLYFYWYRQILGQKVEFLVSFYNNEISEKSEIFDDQFSVERPDGSNFTLKIRSTKLEDSAMYFCASSLTSGRVANTGELFFGEGSRLTVL.

The chain joins TRBV2 to TRBJ2-4; D is possibly TRBD2 (5 bases). The CDR3 consists of 15 residues. V lost 1 base, J lost 8 bases, and 15 bases lay in between. Germline V lookup: CDR1 SNHLY, CDR2 FYNNEI. Written as DNA, the CDR3 is TGTGCCAGCAGTGAAGAGGGTGGGGAGAGGTACATTCAGTACTTC. Amino acids: CASSEEGGERYIQYF.

The chain employs TRBV6-5 and TRBJ2-3, with 9 bases identical to TRBD2. The CDR3 runs 15 residues. Per germline, CDR1 MNHEY and CDR2 SVGAGI. The V gene end was trimmed by 5 bases and the J gene end by 2 bases; junction bases not matched to a gene: 5. CDR3 in DNA: TGTGCCAGCAGTCGGACTAGCGTCAACACAGATACGCAGTATTTT. It codes for CASSRTSVNTDTQYF.

The V call is TRBV19, the J call TRBJ1-4; D gene unclear. The CDR3 has 13 amino acids. Germline lookup yields CDR1 LNHDA and CDR2 SQIVND (reference sequence). Trimming took off 5 bases at V and 10 bases at J, with 14 bases between the two ends. CDR3 loop: CASSENLLRKLFF. The CDR3 DNA reads TGTGCCAGTAGTGAGAACTTGTTGCGAAAACTGTTTTTT.

CDR3 bases: TGTGCCAGCAGTCCGTACCAAGAGACCCAGTACTTC. Translating it yields CASSPYQETQYF. The V call is TRBV6-1, the J call TRBJ2-5; no clear D gene. The CDR3 has 12 residues. CDR1 MNHNS and CDR2 SASEGT come from the germline V gene. V lost 5 bases, J lost 0 bases, and 4 bases lay in between.

The DNA for the CDR3 is TGTGCCAGCAGCGTAGCTCTAGCGGGACTTGGTGGGTCACAAGAGACCCAGTACTTC. Translation gives CASSVALAGLGGSQETQYF. The V call is TRBV11-2, the J call TRBJ2-5, with 9 bases matching TRBD2. CDR3 length: 19 amino acids. With V trimmed by 5 bases and J by 2 bases, 18 bases remained unmatched. The germline CDR1 and CDR2 sequences are SGHAT and FQNNGV.

The V gene is TRBV21-1, the J gene TRBJ1-5; TRBD1, the table's D call, lacks a check against the DNA. TRBV21-1 is deemed a pseudogene. This CDR3 is built from 17 residues. The CDR3 protein is CARRDRLPPGSNQPQHF. CDR3 sequence (DNA): TGTGCCCGTAGAGACAGGTTACCGCCCGGGAGCAATCAGCCCCAGCATTTT.

The V call is TRBV5-1, the J call TRBJ2-7, with a tentative D call TRBD2 (5 bases). The V end was cut by 0 bases, the J end by 4 bases, with 14 bases between. The germline V gene encodes CDR1 SGHRS and CDR2 YFSETQ. CDR3 length equals 15 residues. The chain's CDR3 is CASSLGGLALYEQYF. Here the CDR3 DNA reads TGCGCCAGCAGCTTGGGCGGGCTCGCACTTTACGAGCAGTACTTC.

V gene TRBV23-1 combines with J gene TRBJ1-1; 9 nucleotides match TRBD1. TRBV23-1 is marked as an open reading frame, function uncertain. Trimming at V came to 3 bases and at J to 1 base, leaving 9 bases not matched to a gene. The CDR3 totals 17 residues. CDR3 in DNA: TGCGCCAGCAGTCAGTCGGACAGGGGCCATCCGAACACTGAAGCTTTCTTT. Translating it yields CASSQSDRGHPNTEAFF.

The rearrangement links TRBV5-1 to TRBJ2-7; D not certain. Looked up from germline, CDR1 is SGHRS and CDR2 is YFSETQ. This CDR3 region has 14 residues. The V and J ends lost 3 bases and 2 bases respectively, with 12 bases between them. For the CDR3, the DNA is TGCGCCAGCAGCTCCGAGATAATCCCCTACGAGCAGTACTTC. Residues: CASSSEIIPYEQYF.

The chain uses TRBV7-9 and TRBJ2-5; D may be TRBD1 (6 bases). V gave up 5 bases and J gave up 5 bases, with 18 bases separating them. The CDR3 sequence is 15 residues long. Germline lookup yields CDR1 SEHNR and CDR2 FQNEAQ (reference sequence). The CDR3 reads CASSIRLGAWETQYF. CDR3 DNA sequence: TGTGCCAGCAGCATCCGATTGGGGGCATGGGAGACCCAGTACTTC.

V usage is TRBV5-1 and J usage is TRBJ2-1; 8 bases align to TRBD1. Germline loops: CDR1 SGHRS, CDR2 YFSETQ. V was clipped by 3 bases and J by 7 bases; unmatched bases: 9. This CDR3 contains 15 residues. CDR3 nucleotides: TGCGCCAGCAGCTACGACGGACAGGGTAAAAATGAGCAGTTCTTC. Protein product: CASSYDGQGKNEQFF.

The V and J genes are TRBV28 and TRBJ1-5; D call uncertain. Germline V CDR1 and CDR2: MDHEN, SYDVKM. Trimming removed 4 bases from V and 3 bases from J, with 7 bases in between. The CDR3 sequence is 13 residues long. The CDR3 nucleotides read TGTGCCAGCAGTTCGGGGTTCAATCAGCCCCAGCATTTT. Translating it yields CASSSGFNQPQHF. Full variable domain (rest looked up from reference TRBV28 and TRBJ1-5): DVKVTQSSRYLVKRTGEKVFLECVQDMDHENMFWYRQDPGLGLRLIYFSYDVKMKEKGDIPEGYSVSREKKERFSLILESASTNQTSMYLCASSSGFNQPQHFGDGTRLSIL.

This rearrangement joins TRBV29-1 to TRBJ1-1; D perhaps matches TRBD1 (6 bases). V lost 7 bases and J 4 bases, leaving 16 bases between the germline ends. Germline CDR1 is SQVTM and CDR2 is ANQGSEA. The CDR3 sequence is 13 residues long. The CDR3 here is CSAGRRTVTEAFF. In DNA form, the CDR3 reads TGCAGCGCCGGACGTCGGACAGTCACTGAAGCTTTCTTT.

This clone was observed once. The chain joins TRBV18 to TRBJ2-7, with 8 bases that match TRBD1. Germline assignment: CDR1 KGHSH and CDR2 LQKENI. This CDR3 has 16 residues. The trim removed 3 bases at V and 0 bases at J, leaving 7 bases unmatched. The CDR3 sequence is CASSPKNRGSSYEQYF. The CDR3 DNA sequence: TGTGCCAGCTCACCTAAAAACAGGGGGAGCTCCTACGAGCAGTACTTC.

V gene TRBV14 combines with J gene TRBJ2-7, with TRBD1 matching over 7 bases. J gave up 8 bases and V 4 bases, and 8 bases lay outside the gene matches. This CDR3 contains 13 residues. Germline V gene lookup returns CDR1 SGHDN and CDR2 FVKESK. DNA of the CDR3: TGTGCCAGCAGCCCCAGAAGGGACAGCAAGCAGTACTTC. Its protein is CASSPRRDSKQYF.

The chain recombines TRBV11-2 with TRBJ2-7; TRBD1 is a possible D gene (5 bases). This CDR3 contains 16 residues. V was shortened by 1 base and J by 0 bases, with 13 bases between the two germline ends. The germline gives CDR1 SGHAT, CDR2 FQNNGV. The CDR3 sequence is CASSLAWGRDSYEQYF. The CDR3 DNA follows: TGTGCCAGCAGCTTAGCCTGGGGCAGGGACTCCTACGAGCAGTACTTC. Combining the CDR3 with reference TRBV11-2 and TRBJ2-7 gives the whole variable domain EAGVAQSPRYKIIEKRQSVAFWCNPISGHATLYWYQQILGQGPKLLIQFQNNGVVDDSQLPKDRFSAERLKGVDSTLKIQPAKLEDSAVYLCASSLAWGRDSYEQYFGPGTRLTVT.

V is TRBV6-5 and J is TRBJ2-3, with unresolved D. Trimming removed 6 bases from V and 4 bases from J, with 8 bases in between. The CDR3 covers 12 residues. The V gene's germline CDR1 is MNHEY and CDR2 SVGAGI. This CDR3 is CASRSWPDTQYF. CDR3 coding DNA: TGTGCCAGCAGATCGTGGCCAGATACGCAGTATTTT.

This clone has a single count. The V gene is TRBV6-1, the J gene TRBJ1-1; no clear D gene. The CDR3 runs 12 residues. CDR1 is MNHNS and CDR2 is SASEGT in the germline V gene. V was shortened by 7 bases and J by 1 base, with 7 bases between the two germline ends. The CDR3 DNA is TGTGCCAGCATGGTCGGGAACACTGAAGCTTTCTTT. Translated, it gives CASMVGNTEAFF.

V and J are TRBV9 and TRBJ2-3, with D possibly being TRBD2 (5 bases). The CDR3 covers 14 residues. The V gene's germline CDR1 is SGDLS and CDR2 YYNGEE. Trimming removed 1 base from V and 4 bases from J, with 10 bases in between. CDR3 loop: CASSVMGSADTQYF. In DNA, the CDR3 is TGTGCCAGCAGCGTAATGGGGAGCGCAGATACGCAGTATTTT.

A single count supports this clone. The CDR3 DNA reads TGTGCCAGCAGTTTAAGGACAGGGGGTCATCAGCCCCAGCATTTT. Translated, it gives CASSLRTGGHQPQHF. This chain connects TRBV28 to TRBJ1-5, with 10 bases fitting TRBD1. The CDR3 contains 15 residues. Germline assignment: CDR1 MDHEN and CDR2 SYDVKM. Trimming took 2 bases from V and 5 from J; bases not matched to a gene: 3.

The rearrangement uses TRBV6-5 and TRBJ2-1; the D gene is possibly TRBD2 (5 bases). Per germline, CDR1 MNHEY and CDR2 SVGAGI. The CDR3 is 14 amino acids. Trimming shortened V by 5 bases and J by 6 bases, and 14 bases separated the two germline ends. CDR3 sequence reads: CASSRETIPNEQFF. CDR3 DNA sequence: TGTGCCAGCAGTCGCGAGACTATTCCCAATGAGCAGTTCTTC.

The chain joins TRBV7-2 to TRBJ1-5, with D maybe TRBD1 (6 bases). CDR1 SGHTA and CDR2 FQGNSA come from the germline V gene. The CDR3 has 15 residues. V gave up 3 bases and J gave up 6 bases, with 15 bases separating them. CDR3 loop: CASSLGGGIGQPQHF. DNA of the CDR3: TGTGCCAGCAGCTTGGGCGGGGGCATTGGTCAGCCCCAGCATTTT.

This clone showed up just once. V is TRBV19 and J is TRBJ1-2; 7 positions agree with TRBD1. CDR3 length: 16 residues. Germline V gene data show CDR1 as LNHDA and CDR2 as SQIVND (reference sequence). Trimming cost V 5 bases and J 6 bases; bases outside gene matches: 15. CDR3 sequence (DNA): TGTGCCAGTAGTCCGGGACAGCGAATAGAGGTGAATGGCTACACCTTC. Translation: CASSPGQRIEVNGYTF.

The chain recombines TRBV7-8 with TRBJ2-2; weak D call: TRBD1 (5 bases). Germline V lookup: CDR1 SGHVS, CDR2 FQNEAQ. This CDR3 contains 14 residues. V was pared by 9 bases and J by 5 bases, with 16 bases between. CDR3 loop: CASVRIAGTGELFF. DNA of the CDR3: TGTGCCAGTGTGCGGATAGCAGGGACCGGGGAGCTGTTTTTT.

This clone was detected only once. V and J are TRBV19 and TRBJ2-2; 14 positions agree with TRBD2. After removal of 6 bases from V and 6 bases from J, the junction contained 3 bases not matched to a gene. CDR1 LNHDA and CDR2 SQIVND come from the germline V gene (reference sequence). The CDR3 loop spans 15 amino acids. CDR3 coding DNA: TGTGCCAGTAGCAGGACTAGCGGGAGGTCCGGGGAGCTGTTTTTT. Protein sequence: CASSRTSGRSGELFF.

The rearrangement uses TRBV14 and TRBJ2-1; 7 nucleotides line up with TRBD2. Losses at the gene ends were 2 bases for V and 4 bases for J; bases not matched to a gene: 5. Germline CDR1 is SGHDN and CDR2 is FVKESK. The CDR3 runs 15 residues. The DNA of the CDR3 is TGTGCCAGCAGCCAATTAGGGACTATGTACAATGAGCAGTTCTTC. Encoded protein: CASSQLGTMYNEQFF.